Each of the 26 T cell receptor beta chains below was sequenced from the same sample in a study of response to subunit inactivated influenza vaccine. Each CDR3 protein is one row after TCRdb ran MiXCR on the RT-PCR reads. The sample has about 150,000 distinct CDR3 sequences; around 10% are singletons. The specimen was CD8+ T cells sorted from PBMCs, collected roughly 24 months after vaccination. These receptor sequences come from a man between 45 and 75 years old who received an inactivated influenza vaccine.

The table lists this clonotype with a few counts. The chain recombines TRBV4-3 with TRBJ2-7, with unresolved D. Germline assignment: CDR1 LGHNA and CDR2 YSLEER. Trimming took off 0 bases at V and 7 bases at J, with 16 bases between the two ends. The CDR3 covers 15 residues. CDR3 nucleotide sequence: TGCGCCAGCAGCCAAGATGGCACGGCGTCTGAGGAGCAGTACTTC. It translates to CASSQDGTASEEQYF.

This clonotype was observed a handful of times. This chain uses TRBV29-1 with TRBJ2-1; 13 bases are shared with TRBD2. The ends lost 4 bases at V and 6 bases at J; junction bases unmatched: 12. In germline, CDR1 is SQVTM, CDR2 ANQGSEA. The length of the CDR3 is 17 residues. The CDR3, as DNA: TGCAGCGTTGCCGGGACTAGCGGGAAGGCGGGGCCCAATGAGCAGTTCTTC. Amino acids: CSVAGTSGKAGPNEQFF.

The J gene is TRBJ1-5, the V gene TRBV20-1; TRBD1 agrees at 9 bases. Trimming took 6 bases from V and 6 from J; bases not matched to a gene: 6. Germline V gives CDR1 DFQATT, CDR2 SNEGSKA (reference sequence). The CDR3 has 13 residues. As DNA, the CDR3 is TGCAGTGCGACCGGGACAGGGTTTCAGCCCCAGCATTTT. Translated: CSATGTGFQPQHF.

The chain employs TRBV7-2 and TRBJ2-1; D may be TRBD1 (5 bases). CDR3 length equals 15 residues. The V and J ends lost 3 bases and 5 bases respectively, with 14 bases between them. Germline CDR1 and CDR2: SGHTA and FQGNSA. The CDR3 DNA reads TGTGCCAGCAGCTTCATGACATGGGGCCACAATGAGCAGTTCTTC. Translating gives CASSFMTWGHNEQFF.

This clonotype was counted ten times or more. This rearrangement joins TRBV6-1 to TRBJ2-1; D perhaps matches TRBD1 (5 bases). The CDR3 is made up of 15 amino acids. Germline V CDR1 and CDR2: MNHNS, SASEGT. The germline V and J ends were trimmed by 5 bases and 0 bases, with 11 bases remaining between them. The CDR3 DNA follows: TGTGCCAGCAGTACGACAGACCTCTCCTACAATGAGCAGTTCTTC. The encoded protein is CASSTTDLSYNEQFF.

This clonotype has just a few counts. The chain carries TRBV11-2 and TRBJ2-3; D might be TRBD1 or TRBD2, each matching 5 bases. CDR1 is SGHAT, CDR2 FQNNGV, per germline. V shed 6 bases and J shed 4 bases, with 20 bases lying between them. This CDR3 is 16 amino acids long. The CDR3 here is CASRPFPGLNADTQYF. CDR3 in DNA: TGTGCCAGCAGACCTTTTCCGGGGCTTAATGCAGATACGCAGTATTTT.

This clonotype was seen at least ten times. This chain connects TRBV4-1 to TRBJ1-5; D is undetermined. Trimming removed 0 bases from V and 4 bases from J, with 10 bases in between. The CDR3 covers 15 residues. The germline V gene has CDR1 MGHRA and CDR2 YSYEKL. The CDR3 nucleotides are TGCGCCAGCAGCCAAGAATGGCAGTCGAATCAGCCCCAGCATTTT. This codes for CASSQEWQSNQPQHF.

This clonotype was observed a handful of times. The chain recombines TRBV20-1 with TRBJ2-5; D not resolved. CDR1 is DFQATT, CDR2 SNEGSKA, per germline (reference sequence). V was pared by 2 bases and J by 2 bases, with 12 bases between. The CDR3 contains 14 residues. This chain's CDR3 is CSARNEDRQETQYF. The CDR3 coding sequence is TGCAGTGCTAGAAATGAAGATAGACAAGAGACCCAGTACTTC.

The J gene is TRBJ2-5, the V gene TRBV3-1, with TRBD2 identical over 11 bases. In germline, CDR1 is LGHDT, CDR2 YNNKEL (reference sequence). V lost 6 bases and J lost 2; bases outside the gene matches: 5. This CDR3 is 15 amino acids long. The CDR3 DNA reads as TGTGCCAGCAGTTTAACTAGCGGGGGTCAAGAGACCCAGTACTTC. Its protein is CASSLTSGGQETQYF.

The V gene is TRBV5-1, the J gene TRBJ1-2; tentative D call: TRBD1 (5 bases). The V end was cut by 3 bases, the J end by 8 bases, with 11 bases between. CDR1 is SGHRS and CDR2 is YFSETQ in the germline V gene. The CDR3 totals 12 residues. The CDR3 DNA reads TGCGCCAGCAGCTCCGGGACGATGGGCTACACCTTC. Translation gives CASSSGTMGYTF.

The chain couples TRBV6-2 or TRBV6-3 to TRBJ2-7; no firm D call. Trimming took 1 base from V and 2 from J, leaving 6 bases between them. Germline CDR1 MNHEY, CDR2 SVGEGT. The CDR3 covers 13 residues. Written as DNA, the CDR3 is TGTGCCAGCAGTTACTGGAGAACCTACGAGCAGTACTTC. Translating it yields CASSYWRTYEQYF.

The V and J genes are TRBV29-1 and TRBJ2-7, with a tentative D call TRBD1 (6 bases). The CDR3 sequence is 14 residues long. V was pared by 1 base and J by 2 bases, with 12 bases between. CDR1 is SQVTM, CDR2 ANQGSEA, per germline. The CDR3 DNA follows: TGCAGCGTTGAAGTGGCAGGGGTCCCCTACGAGCAGTACTTC. Translation: CSVEVAGVPYEQYF.

The CDR3 bases are TGCAGCGTTGAGGCACGGGGATTATCCTACAATGAGCAGTTCTTC. Translated, it gives CSVEARGLSYNEQFF. The chain employs TRBV29-1 and TRBJ2-1; the D gene is possibly TRBD2 (5 bases). From germline, CDR1 is SQVTM and CDR2 ANQGSEA. CDR3 size: 15 residues. Trimming stripped 3 bases from V and 1 base from J, with 13 bases between.

This clonotype has more than one count but fewer than ten. The chain joins TRBV10-3 to TRBJ2-7; 7 bases fit TRBD2. The ends lost 7 bases at V and 4 bases at J; junction bases unmatched: 10. Germline V gene lookup returns CDR1 ENHRY and CDR2 SYGVKD. The CDR3 has 14 residues. CDR3 coding DNA: TGTGCCATCACCGACGGACTAGATAAATACGAGCAGTACTTC. This sequence encodes CAITDGLDKYEQYF.

The chain combines TRBV19 with TRBJ2-1; 7 nucleotides match TRBD1. Germline V gene lookup returns CDR1 LNHDA and CDR2 SQIVND (reference sequence). Trimming took 3 bases from V and 6 from J; bases not matched to a gene: 8. This CDR3 spans 15 amino acids. CDR3 sequence (DNA): TGTGCCAGTAGTATCGGTCTAACAGGGGTCAATGAGCAGTTCTTC. Translation gives CASSIGLTGVNEQFF.

The chain couples TRBV28 to TRBJ2-3; possibly TRBD1 or TRBD2 for D (5 bases each). Looked up from germline, CDR1 is MDHEN and CDR2 is SYDVKM. V was trimmed by 2 bases and J by 2 bases, leaving 17 bases between them. The CDR3 is 17 residues long. This CDR3 reads CASSLEGTKAATDTQYF. CDR3 in DNA: TGTGCCAGCAGTTTAGAAGGGACCAAGGCTGCCACAGATACGCAGTATTTT.

This sequence joins TRBV6-1 and TRBJ2-4; D possibly corresponds to TRBD2 (5 bases). CDR1 is MNHNS and CDR2 is SASEGT in the germline V gene. With 6 bases removed from V and 0 bases from J, the gap between germline ends came to 12 bases. This CDR3 has 15 amino acids. DNA for the CDR3: TGTGCCAGCAGCCCCCAGGACTTAGCCAAAAACATTCAGTACTTC. Translation: CASSPQDLAKNIQYF.

This chain joins TRBV20-1 and TRBJ2-3; 11 bases agree with TRBD2. Germline CDR1 and CDR2: DFQATT and SNEGSKA (reference sequence). This CDR3 is built from 14 residues. J gave up 3 bases and V 2 bases, and 1 base lay outside the gene matches. CDR3 nucleotide sequence: TGCAGTGCTAGAACTAGCGGGAGAACAGATACGCAGTATTTT. Translated: CSARTSGRTDTQYF.

This clonotype was seen a handful of times. The chain uses TRBV6-1 and TRBJ2-7; TRBD1 is a possible D gene (5 bases). V was cut by 5 bases and J by 4 bases, with 12 bases left in between. CDR3 length equals 13 residues. Germline V gives CDR1 MNHNS, CDR2 SASEGT. In DNA, the CDR3 is TGTGCCAGCAGTCTAGGACACAAGTACGAGCAGTACTTC. Translating it yields CASSLGHKYEQYF.

At least ten counts were recorded for this clonotype. The chain has TRBV7-6 and TRBJ2-2; D call uncertain. V was trimmed by 0 bases and J by 2 bases, leaving 4 bases between them. This CDR3 has 14 amino acids. Germline CDR1 reads SGHVS; CDR2 reads FNYEAQ. The chain's CDR3 is CASSLARNTGELFF. In DNA form, the CDR3 reads TGTGCCAGCAGCTTAGCGCGTAACACCGGGGAGCTGTTTTTT.

The rearrangement links TRBV11-2 to TRBJ2-3; the D gene is possibly TRBD2 (6 bases). CDR1 and CDR2 (germline): SGHAT, FQNNGV. The CDR3 has 15 amino acids. Between the trimmed V and J ends, which lost 5 bases and 3 bases, there was a span of 15 bases. The DNA of the CDR3 is TGTGCCAGCAGCCCTGTCGCGGGACGGACAGATACGCAGTATTTT. It yields the protein CASSPVAGRTDTQYF.

There are many counts of this clonotype. J is TRBJ2-7 and V is TRBV5-1; tentatively, D is TRBD1 or TRBD2 (5 bases each). V lost 4 bases to trimming and J lost 4 bases, with 15 bases between them. This CDR3 is 14 amino acids long. Germline CDR1 reads SGHRS; CDR2 reads YFSETQ. Written as DNA, the CDR3 is TGCGCCAGCAGCCCCGCTGGGGACCCATACGAGCAGTACTTC. Residues: CASSPAGDPYEQYF.

The sample holds a few counts of this clonotype. The rearrangement joins TRBV7-6 to TRBJ2-1; no definite D call. CDR3 size: 15 residues. V dropped 5 bases and J dropped 2 bases, with 13 bases sitting between them. The V gene's germline CDR1 is SGHVS and CDR2 FNYEAQ. CDR3 amino acids: CASSLAMTPYNEQFF. The CDR3 DNA is TGTGCCAGCAGCCTGGCCATGACACCCTACAATGAGCAGTTCTTC.

This chain joins TRBV6-5 and TRBJ2-3, with D perhaps matching TRBD1 (5 bases). This CDR3 is built from 15 residues. Germline V gene data show CDR1 as MNHEY and CDR2 as SVGAGI. V gave up 2 bases and J gave up 2 bases, with 11 bases separating them. The CDR3 sequence is CASSYIGRDTDTQYF. CDR3 DNA sequence: TGTGCCAGCAGTTACATTGGCAGGGACACAGATACGCAGTATTTT.

This clonotype has a count of ten or more. CDR3 in amino acids: CASSLGTEGLNEQYF. The CDR3 nucleotides read TGTGCCAGCAGCCTGGGGACAGAGGGGCTTAACGAGCAGTACTTC. The chain has TRBV5-6 and TRBJ2-7, with 7 bases identical to TRBD1. Germline lookup yields CDR1 SGHDT and CDR2 YYEEEE. Trimming removed 4 bases from V and 5 bases from J; junction bases left unmatched: 12. The CDR3 covers 15 residues.

The V call is TRBV7-9, the J call TRBJ1-1, with unresolved D. The V end was cut by 8 bases, the J end by 0 bases, with 13 bases between. The CDR3 runs to 14 residues. Germline values: CDR1 SEHNR, CDR2 FQNEAQ (reference sequence). The CDR3 sequence: CASQRVGMNTEAFF. For the CDR3, the DNA is TGTGCCAGCCAAAGGGTTGGAATGAACACTGAAGCTTTCTTT.